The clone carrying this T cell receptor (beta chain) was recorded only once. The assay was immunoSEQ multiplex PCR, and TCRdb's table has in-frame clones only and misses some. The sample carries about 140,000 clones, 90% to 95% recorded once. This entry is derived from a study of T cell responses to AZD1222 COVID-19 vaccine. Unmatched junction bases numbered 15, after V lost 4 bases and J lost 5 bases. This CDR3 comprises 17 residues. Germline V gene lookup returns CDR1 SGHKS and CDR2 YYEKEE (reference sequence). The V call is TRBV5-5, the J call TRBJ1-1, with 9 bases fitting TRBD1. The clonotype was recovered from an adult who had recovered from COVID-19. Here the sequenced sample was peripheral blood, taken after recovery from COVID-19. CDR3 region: CASSLGRDRVHGTEAFF. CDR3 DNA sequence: TGTGCCAGCAGCCTGGGTCGGGACAGGGTTCACGGAACTGAAGCTTTCTTT.